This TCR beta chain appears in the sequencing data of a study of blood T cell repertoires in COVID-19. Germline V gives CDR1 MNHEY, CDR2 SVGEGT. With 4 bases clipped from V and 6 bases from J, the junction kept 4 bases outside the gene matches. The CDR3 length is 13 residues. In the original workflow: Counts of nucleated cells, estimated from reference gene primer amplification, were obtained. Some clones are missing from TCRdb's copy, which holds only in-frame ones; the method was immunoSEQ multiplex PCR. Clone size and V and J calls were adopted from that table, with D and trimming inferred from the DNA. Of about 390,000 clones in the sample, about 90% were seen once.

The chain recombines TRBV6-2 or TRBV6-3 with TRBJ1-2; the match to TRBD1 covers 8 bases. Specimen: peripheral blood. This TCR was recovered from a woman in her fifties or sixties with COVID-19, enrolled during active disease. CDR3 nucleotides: TGTGCCAGCAGTTTCCAGGGGGCGGATGGCTACACCTTC. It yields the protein CASSFQGADGYTF.